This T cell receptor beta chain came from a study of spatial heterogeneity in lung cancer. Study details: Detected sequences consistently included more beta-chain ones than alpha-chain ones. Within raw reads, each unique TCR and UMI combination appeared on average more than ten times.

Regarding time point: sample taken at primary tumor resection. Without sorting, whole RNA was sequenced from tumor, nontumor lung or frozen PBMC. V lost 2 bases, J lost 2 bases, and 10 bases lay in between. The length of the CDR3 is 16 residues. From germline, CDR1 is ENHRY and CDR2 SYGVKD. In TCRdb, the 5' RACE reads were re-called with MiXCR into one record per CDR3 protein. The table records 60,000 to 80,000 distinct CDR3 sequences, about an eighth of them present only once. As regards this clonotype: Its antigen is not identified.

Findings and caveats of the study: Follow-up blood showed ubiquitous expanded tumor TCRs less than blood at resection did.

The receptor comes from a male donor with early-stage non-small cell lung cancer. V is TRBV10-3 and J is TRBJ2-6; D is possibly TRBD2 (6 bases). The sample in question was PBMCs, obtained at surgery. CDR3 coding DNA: TGTGCCATCAGTGAGCCCCGGGGGACTGGGGCCAACGTCCTGACTTTC. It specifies CAISEPRGTGANVLTF.